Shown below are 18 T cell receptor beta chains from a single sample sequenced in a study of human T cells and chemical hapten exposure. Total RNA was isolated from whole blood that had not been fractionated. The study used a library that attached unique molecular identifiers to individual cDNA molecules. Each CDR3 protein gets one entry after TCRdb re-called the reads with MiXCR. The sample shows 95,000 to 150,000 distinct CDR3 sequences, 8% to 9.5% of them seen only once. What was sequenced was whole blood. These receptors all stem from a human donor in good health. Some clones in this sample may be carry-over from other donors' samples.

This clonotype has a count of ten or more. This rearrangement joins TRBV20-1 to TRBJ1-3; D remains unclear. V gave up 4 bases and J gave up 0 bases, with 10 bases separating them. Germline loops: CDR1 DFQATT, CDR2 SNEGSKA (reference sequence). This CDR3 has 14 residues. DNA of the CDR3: TGCAGTGCTATTGCGATTCGCTCTGGAAACACCATATATTTT. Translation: CSAIAIRSGNTIYF.

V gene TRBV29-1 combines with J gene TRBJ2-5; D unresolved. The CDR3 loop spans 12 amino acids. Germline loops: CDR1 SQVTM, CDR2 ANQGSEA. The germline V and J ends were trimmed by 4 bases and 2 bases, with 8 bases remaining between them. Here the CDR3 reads CSVVGQQETQYF. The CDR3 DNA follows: TGCAGCGTTGTCGGGCAGCAAGAGACCCAGTACTTC.

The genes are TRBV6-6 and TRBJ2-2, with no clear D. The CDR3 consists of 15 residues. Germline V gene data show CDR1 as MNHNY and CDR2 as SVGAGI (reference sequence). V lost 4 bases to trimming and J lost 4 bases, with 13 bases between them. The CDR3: CASSSRRLATGELFF. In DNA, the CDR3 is TGTGCCAGCAGTTCGAGACGGCTGGCCACCGGGGAGCTGTTTTTT.

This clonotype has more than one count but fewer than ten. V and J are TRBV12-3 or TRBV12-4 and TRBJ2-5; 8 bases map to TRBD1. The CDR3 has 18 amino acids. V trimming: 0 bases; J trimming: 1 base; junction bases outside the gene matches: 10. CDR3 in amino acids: CASSLALGQGASQETQYF. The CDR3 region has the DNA TGTGCCAGCAGTTTAGCTCTAGGGCAGGGGGCGAGCCAAGAGACCCAGTACTTC.

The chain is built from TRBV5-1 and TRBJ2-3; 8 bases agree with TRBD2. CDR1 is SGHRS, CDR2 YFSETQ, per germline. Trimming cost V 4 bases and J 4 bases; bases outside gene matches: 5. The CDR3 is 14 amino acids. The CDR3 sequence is CASSPGLASDTQYF. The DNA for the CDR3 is TGCGCCAGCAGCCCCGGACTAGCCTCAGATACGCAGTATTTT.

The CDR3 protein is CASSEVGSGGRRETQYF. The CDR3 region has the DNA TGTGCCAGCAGTGAAGTTGGTAGCGGGGGACGACGGGAGACCCAGTACTTC. The genes are TRBV25-1 and TRBJ2-5, with 9 bases that match TRBD2. J was trimmed by 5 bases and V by 2 bases; bases with no gene match: 12. CDR3 length: 17 amino acids. Germline V CDR1 and CDR2: MGHDK, SYGVNS.

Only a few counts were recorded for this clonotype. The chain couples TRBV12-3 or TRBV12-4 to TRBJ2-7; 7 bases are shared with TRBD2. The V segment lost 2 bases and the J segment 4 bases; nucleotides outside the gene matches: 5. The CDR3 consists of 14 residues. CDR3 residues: CASSLSASGYEQYF. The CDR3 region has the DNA TGTGCCAGCAGTTTATCGGCTAGCGGATACGAGCAGTACTTC.

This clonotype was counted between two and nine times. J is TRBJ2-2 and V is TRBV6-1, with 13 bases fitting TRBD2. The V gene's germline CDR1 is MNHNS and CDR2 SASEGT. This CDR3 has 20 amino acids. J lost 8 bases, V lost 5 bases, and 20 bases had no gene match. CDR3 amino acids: CASSRERFWTSGGLTGELFF. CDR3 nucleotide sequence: TGTGCCAGCAGTCGAGAAAGGTTCTGGACTAGCGGGGGATTAACAGGGGAGCTGTTTTTT.

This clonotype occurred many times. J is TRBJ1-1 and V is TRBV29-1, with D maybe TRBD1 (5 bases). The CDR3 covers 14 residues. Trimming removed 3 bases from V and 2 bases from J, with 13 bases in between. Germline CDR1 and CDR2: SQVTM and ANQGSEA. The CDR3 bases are TGCAGCGTTGATGAGCAGGGTTCCAACACTGAAGCTTTCTTT. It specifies CSVDEQGSNTEAFF.

CDR3 sequence reads: CASSGSGVAGELFF. The CDR3 region has the DNA TGTGCCAGCAGTGGGTCGGGAGTAGCCGGGGAGCTGTTTTTT. V usage is TRBV6-5 and J usage is TRBJ2-2; the D gene is possibly TRBD2 (6 bases). V was pared by 5 bases and J by 6 bases, with 13 bases between. The CDR3 totals 14 residues. The germline CDR1 and CDR2 sequences are MNHEY and SVGAGI.

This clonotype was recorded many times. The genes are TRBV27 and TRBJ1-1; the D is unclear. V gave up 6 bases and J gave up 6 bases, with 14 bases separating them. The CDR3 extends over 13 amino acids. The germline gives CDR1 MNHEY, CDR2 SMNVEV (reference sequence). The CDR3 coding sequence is TGTGCCAGCAGCCCCCTGATCCGGGCTGAAGCTTTCTTT. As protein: CASSPLIRAEAFF.

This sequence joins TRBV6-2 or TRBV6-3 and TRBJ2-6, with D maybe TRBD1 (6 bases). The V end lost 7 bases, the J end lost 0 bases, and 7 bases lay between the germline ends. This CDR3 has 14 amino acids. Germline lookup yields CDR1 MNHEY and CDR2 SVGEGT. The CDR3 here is CASTGDSGANVLTF. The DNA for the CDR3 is TGTGCCAGCACAGGGGACTCTGGGGCCAACGTCCTGACTTTC.

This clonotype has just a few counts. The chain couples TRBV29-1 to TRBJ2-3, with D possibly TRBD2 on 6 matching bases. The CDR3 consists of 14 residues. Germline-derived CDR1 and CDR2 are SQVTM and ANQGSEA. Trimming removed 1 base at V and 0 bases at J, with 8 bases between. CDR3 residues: CSVEVAGSTDTQYF. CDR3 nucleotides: TGCAGCGTTGAAGTTGCGGGAAGCACAGATACGCAGTATTTT.

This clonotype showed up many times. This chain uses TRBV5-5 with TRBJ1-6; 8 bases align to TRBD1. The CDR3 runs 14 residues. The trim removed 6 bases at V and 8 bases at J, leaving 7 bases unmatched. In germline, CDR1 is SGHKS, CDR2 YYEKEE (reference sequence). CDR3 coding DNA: TGTGCCAGCACGACAGGGGAAGGTTATTCACCCCTCCACTTT. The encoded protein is CASTTGEGYSPLHF.

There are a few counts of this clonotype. CDR3 protein: CASSRTGGEKTQYF. The CDR3 bases are TGTGCCAGCAGCCGAACAGGGGGCGAGAAGACCCAGTACTTC. This chain links TRBV6-5 with TRBJ2-5; 9 bases line up with TRBD1. CDR1 MNHEY and CDR2 SVGAGI come from the germline V gene. This CDR3 has 14 residues. V lost 6 bases to trimming and J lost 6 bases; unmatched junction nucleotides: 8.

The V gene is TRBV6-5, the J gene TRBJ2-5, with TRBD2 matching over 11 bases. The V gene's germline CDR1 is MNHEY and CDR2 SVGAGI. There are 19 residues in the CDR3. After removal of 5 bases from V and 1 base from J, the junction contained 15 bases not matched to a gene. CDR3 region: CASSPTGTSGRPSQETQYF. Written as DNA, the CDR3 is TGTGCCAGCAGTCCTACCGGGACTAGCGGACGACCTTCCCAAGAGACCCAGTACTTC.

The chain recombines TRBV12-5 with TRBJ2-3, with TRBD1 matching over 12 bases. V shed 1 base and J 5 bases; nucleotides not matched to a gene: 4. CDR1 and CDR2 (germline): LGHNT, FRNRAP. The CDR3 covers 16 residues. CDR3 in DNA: TGTGCTAGTGGTTTGGGGGACAGGGGGCGTGGAGATACGCAGTATTTT. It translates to CASGLGDRGRGDTQYF.

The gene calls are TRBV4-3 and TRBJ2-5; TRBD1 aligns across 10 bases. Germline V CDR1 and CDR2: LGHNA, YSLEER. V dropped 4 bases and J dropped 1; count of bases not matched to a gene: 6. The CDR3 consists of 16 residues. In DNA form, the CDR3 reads TGCGCCAGCAGCCTTACGAGACAGGGGGCCCAAGAGACCCAGTACTTC. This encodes CASSLTRQGAQETQYF.